This paragraph covers one T cell receptor beta chain sequence. Its cognate antigen has yet to be identified. No base qualities exist here, and no much larger clone lies one base off it. From the germline V gene, CDR1 is MNHEY and CDR2 is SVGAGI. V is cut by 7 bases and J by 3 bases, and the space between the germline ends is 9 bases. The CDR3 starts with the cysteine, ends with the phenylalanine, and has 12 residues. CDR3 DNA is the only sequence kept; it has 36 bases, read in frame from the first base. The data stem from a study of lymphopenia after photon versus proton radiotherapy (dated by TCRdb to about 2019). About the study as a whole: Photon and proton radiation therapy were compared by the study for their immunological effects in patients with gastrointestinal tumors who developed high-grade lymphopenia. A cohort of some 21 patients with gastrointestinal tumors who received either photon or proton therapy and subsequently developed lymphopenia was included. The study was designed to characterize how the impact on the immune system differs between the two radiation modalities. Broader findings and caveats from the paper: Across the cohort, a larger post-nadir drop in TCR diversity was inversely correlated with overall survival time among patients who died. Once the lymphocyte count had reached its nadir, the repertoires of photon-treated patients showed oligoclonal expansion, particularly of CD8+ Temra cells, and this expansion drove the decline in diversity. The authors looked at the survival association only in patients who died, and they framed better survival with proton therapy as a possibility rather than a demonstrated result. During treatment, patients who received photon therapy lost naive T cells and TCR diversity and gained effector/memory populations, whereas patients who received proton therapy remained relatively stable.

Libraries were made using the immunoSEQ multiplex PCR assay. T cell repertoires were profiled by deep sequencing of rearranged TCR beta loci, alongside multiparametric flow cytometry. Here the immuneACCESS table is served through TCRdb, limited to in-frame sequences with V and J called. Missing clones are a known gap in these copies; in checked studies unresolved V genes cover under half, and the rest lacks a known reason. This sample gives 20,000 to 25,000 clones in total; 85% of them show up just once. The ten largest make up over 15% of the sample. The sequence joins TRBV6-5 to TRBJ1-1; no confident D gene assignment can be made. Sequencing was performed on peripheral blood, taken from a patient treated with photon-based radiotherapy. The source of this sequence is a man aged 55 to 70 with pancreatic cancer. The CDR3 region reads CASKGPYTEAFF. The nucleotides read TGTGCCAGCAAAGGACCTTACACTGAAGCTTTCTTT.